The next 22 T cell receptor beta chains were all read from a single sample in a study of CD8 T cells in ankylosing spondylitis. Study-level points and caveats: Blood from ankylosing spondylitis patients appeared to carry a characteristic roughly eight-variant TCR beta motif.

TCRdb analysed the 5' RACE reads with MiXCR anew, one entry per CDR3 protein. Seen here are about 540,000 distinct CDR3 sequences, 10% to 15% observed once, and the top ten hold nearly 7%. No antigens are known for them. Specimen: blood, either unsorted or a sorted T cell fraction (not recorded which). These TCRs come from a male donor with ankylosing spondylitis.

The chain recombines TRBV9 with TRBJ1-3, with 9 bases aligning to TRBD1. Unmatched junction bases numbered 7, after V lost 4 bases and J lost 2 bases. The CDR3 extends over 16 amino acids. Germline CDR1 SGDLS, CDR2 YYNGEE. This CDR3 is CASSPWTGEAGNTIYF. For the CDR3, the DNA is TGTGCCAGCAGCCCCTGGACAGGGGAAGCTGGAAACACCATATATTTT.

J is TRBJ2-5 and V is TRBV7-9; 10 bases line up with TRBD2. CDR3 length equals 14 residues. Germline V gene sequence: CDR1 SEHNR, CDR2 FQNEAQ (reference sequence). J was trimmed by 5 bases and V by 5 bases; bases with no gene match: 5. The CDR3 protein is CASSRTSGGETQYF. For the CDR3, the DNA is TGTGCCAGCAGCCGGACTAGCGGAGGGGAGACCCAGTACTTC.

This clonotype was counted a few times. V usage is TRBV15 and J usage is TRBJ1-5, with 10 bases that match TRBD1. Germline V gene data show CDR1 as LNHNV and CDR2 as YYDKDF (reference sequence). Trimming took 2 bases from V and 4 from J; bases not matched to a gene: 5. The CDR3 is 16 residues long. The CDR3 reads CATSRSDRGRNQPQHF. CDR3 sequence (DNA): TGTGCCACCAGCAGATCAGACAGGGGGCGGAATCAGCCCCAGCATTTT.

The rearrangement uses TRBV15 and TRBJ2-7; 9 nucleotides agree with TRBD1. Germline assignment: CDR1 LNHNV and CDR2 YYDKDF (reference sequence). Trimming took 3 bases from V and 3 from J; bases not matched to a gene: 6. This CDR3 has 15 residues. In DNA form, the CDR3 reads TGTGCCACCAGCAGGGGACAGGGTTACTACTACGAGCAGTACTTC. Its protein is CATSRGQGYYYEQYF.

The chain combines TRBV21-1 with TRBJ2-5; the D call in the table, TRBD1, was not verified against the DNA. TRBV21-1 constitutes a pseudogene. This CDR3 is built from 17 residues. Here the CDR3 DNA reads TGTGCCAGCAGCATTGCAATAAGGGACTGCTACCAAGAGACCCAGTACTTC. Translating it yields CASSIAIRDCYQETQYF.

The table lists this clonotype with a few counts. V is TRBV12-3 or TRBV12-4 and J is TRBJ1-4; D is unclear. The CDR3 runs 15 residues. Between the trimmed V and J ends, which lost 8 bases and 5 bases, there was a span of 18 bases. CDR3 nucleotides: TGTGCCAGCCGCACATACCGGGTGTTAAATGAAAAACTGTTTTTT. Encoded protein: CASRTYRVLNEKLFF.

A few counts support this clonotype. The chain has TRBV6-1 and TRBJ2-7; no clear D. The CDR3 has 14 amino acids. Germline CDR1 and CDR2: MNHNS and SASEGT. Trimming stripped 7 bases from V and 0 bases from J, with 13 bases between. CDR3 in amino acids: CASTMGYNSYEQYF. The CDR3 DNA is TGTGCCAGCACGATGGGATACAACTCCTACGAGCAGTACTTC.

This clonotype has at least ten counts. The chain uses TRBV10-3 and TRBJ2-3, with no clear D. Germline V CDR1 and CDR2: ENHRY, SYGVKD. Deletions cut 7 bases from V and 0 bases from J, with 11 bases between. The CDR3 contains 14 residues. The CDR3 is CAITGQLSTDTQYF. Written as DNA, the CDR3 is TGTGCCATCACCGGGCAACTTAGCACAGATACGCAGTATTTT.

There are a few counts of this clonotype. The CDR3 is CSVKGPSTDTQYF. The CDR3 DNA reads TGCAGCGTTAAGGGGCCAAGCACAGATACGCAGTATTTT. This chain links TRBV29-1 with TRBJ2-3, with D possibly TRBD1 on 5 matching bases. From germline, CDR1 is SQVTM and CDR2 ANQGSEA. The V and J ends lost 5 bases and 0 bases respectively, with 9 bases between them. This CDR3 has 13 amino acids.

The table lists this clonotype with many counts. This rearrangement joins TRBV7-8 to TRBJ1-1; 7 bases are a match to TRBD1. The germline V gene has CDR1 SGHVS and CDR2 FQNEAQ. V shed 8 bases and J 5 bases; nucleotides not matched to a gene: 5. This CDR3 has 12 amino acids. CDR3: CASSQGGTEAFF. The CDR3 DNA follows: TGTGCCAGCTCGCAGGGGGGGACTGAAGCTTTCTTT.

V and J are TRBV24-1 and TRBJ1-2; 7 bases are shared with TRBD1. V shed 0 bases, J shed 7 bases, and the junction held 7 bases outside the gene matches. The CDR3 extends over 15 amino acids. CDR1 is KGHDR and CDR2 is SFDVKD in the germline V gene. This chain's CDR3 is CATSDLGTAEGGYTF. The DNA for the CDR3 is TGTGCCACCAGTGATTTGGGGACAGCCGAGGGTGGCTACACCTTC.

V and J are TRBV2 and TRBJ2-5; D might be TRBD2 (6 bases). The V gene's germline CDR1 is SNHLY and CDR2 FYNNEI. The CDR3 consists of 13 residues. Trimming removed 6 bases from V and 5 bases from J, with 13 bases in between. CDR3 sequence: CASSGTGRETQYF. As DNA, the CDR3 is TGTGCCAGCAGCGGCACTGGGAGGGAGACCCAGTACTTC. Looking up the rest from reference TRBV2 and TRBJ2-5 gives the full variable domain: EPEVTQTPSHQVTQMGQEVILRCVPISNHLYFYWYRQILGQKVEFLVSFYNNEISEKSEIFDDQFSVERPDGSNFTLKIRSTKLEDSAMYFCASSGTGRETQYFGPGTRLLVL.

This clonotype was counted between two and nine times. This chain connects TRBV27 to TRBJ2-1; 12 bases are a match to TRBD2. The trim removed 5 bases at V and 7 bases at J, leaving 9 bases unmatched. The CDR3 spans 16 residues. The V gene's germline CDR1 is MNHEY and CDR2 SMNVEV (reference sequence). CDR3 DNA: TGTGCCAGCAGTCCTCTAGCGGGAGGGGGGGGAAATGAGCAGTTCTTC. It is translated as CASSPLAGGGGNEQFF.

V usage is TRBV5-1 and J usage is TRBJ2-7; maybe TRBD1 (5 bases). CDR1 and CDR2 from the germline V gene are SGHRS and YFSETQ. This CDR3 has 13 residues. The V gene lost 0 bases and the J gene lost 6 bases, with 10 bases spanning the gap. CDR3 bases: TGCGCCAGCAGCTTGGATAGGGGCAGCGAGCAGTACGTC. Its protein is CASSLDRGSEQYV.

The V gene is TRBV10-1, the J gene TRBJ2-1; perhaps TRBD1 as D (5 bases). This CDR3 is 14 amino acids long. CDR1 and CDR2 from the germline V gene are WNHNN and SYGVQD (reference sequence). Trimming pared 2 bases from V and 3 bases from J, leaving 8 bases between. The CDR3 sequence is CASSEGQLYNEQFF. As DNA, the CDR3 is TGCGCCAGCAGTGAGGGACAACTCTACAATGAGCAGTTCTTC.

Only a few counts were recorded for this clonotype. The chain carries TRBV20-1 and TRBJ2-1, with 11 bases fitting TRBD2. Germline assignment: CDR1 DFQATT and CDR2 SNEGSKA (reference sequence). V lost 1 base to trimming and J lost 8 bases; unmatched junction nucleotides: 7. The length of the CDR3 is 15 residues. CDR3 sequence reads: CSARGVTSGSHEQFF. The CDR3 bases are TGCAGTGCTAGAGGAGTAACTAGCGGGAGCCATGAGCAGTTCTTC.

The rearrangement links TRBV20-1 to TRBJ2-5; 9 bases map to TRBD2. Germline values: CDR1 DFQATT, CDR2 SNEGSKA (reference sequence). CDR3 length: 14 amino acids. J was trimmed by 2 bases and V by 7 bases; bases with no gene match: 8. CDR3 loop: CSVLKREAQETQYF. The CDR3 bases are TGCAGTGTCTTAAAGCGGGAGGCACAAGAGACCCAGTACTTC.

The rearrangement uses TRBV5-1 and TRBJ2-3, with 8 bases fitting TRBD2. Germline CDR1 is SGHRS and CDR2 is YFSETQ. The trim removed 1 base at V and 4 bases at J, leaving 8 bases unmatched. This CDR3 is built from 16 residues. The CDR3 reads CASSLSGRAAADTQYF. The CDR3 DNA sequence: TGCGCCAGCAGCTTGTCCGGGAGGGCCGCGGCAGATACGCAGTATTTT.

As regards this clonotype: No conserved phenylalanine or tryptophan ends this CDR3, so it is likely a read error. The rearrangement joins TRBV18 to TRBJ1-2, with D maybe TRBD1 (6 bases). Trimming removed 3 bases at V and 6 bases at J, with 11 bases between. The germline CDR1 and CDR2 sequences are KGHSH and LQKENI. The CDR3 is 13 amino acids. The CDR3 sequence: CASSPVQGNGYTY. CDR3 coding DNA: TGTGCCAGCTCACCCGTCCAGGGGAATGGCTACACCTAC.

This rearrangement joins TRBV2 to TRBJ2-3; no firm D call. V was cut by 6 bases and J by 2 bases, with 15 bases left in between. CDR3 length: 15 amino acids. Per the germline V gene, CDR1 is SNHLY and CDR2 is FYNNEI. Here the CDR3 DNA reads TGTGCCAGCAGCCACGGGCAGCCTACCACAGATACGCAGTATTTT. Protein: CASSHGQPTTDTQYF.

The rearrangement joins TRBV7-9 to TRBJ2-1, with 13 nucleotides matching TRBD2. Trimming removed 4 bases from V and 2 bases from J; junction bases left unmatched: 5. CDR3 length: 17 amino acids. Germline loops: CDR1 SEHNR, CDR2 FQNEAQ (reference sequence). The CDR3 coding sequence is TGTGCCAGCAGCTCAGGACTAGCGGGAGAGCCCTACAATGAGCAGTTCTTC. It yields the protein CASSSGLAGEPYNEQFF.

This chain links TRBV27 with TRBJ1-6; D is undetermined. This CDR3 has 14 residues. Trimming cost V 3 bases and J 8 bases, with 11 bases left between them. CDR1 is MNHEY, CDR2 SMNVEV, per germline (reference sequence). The CDR3 DNA sequence: TGTGCCAGCAGTTTGGGAAGGAGGGATTCACCCCTCCACTTT. It specifies CASSLGRRDSPLHF.